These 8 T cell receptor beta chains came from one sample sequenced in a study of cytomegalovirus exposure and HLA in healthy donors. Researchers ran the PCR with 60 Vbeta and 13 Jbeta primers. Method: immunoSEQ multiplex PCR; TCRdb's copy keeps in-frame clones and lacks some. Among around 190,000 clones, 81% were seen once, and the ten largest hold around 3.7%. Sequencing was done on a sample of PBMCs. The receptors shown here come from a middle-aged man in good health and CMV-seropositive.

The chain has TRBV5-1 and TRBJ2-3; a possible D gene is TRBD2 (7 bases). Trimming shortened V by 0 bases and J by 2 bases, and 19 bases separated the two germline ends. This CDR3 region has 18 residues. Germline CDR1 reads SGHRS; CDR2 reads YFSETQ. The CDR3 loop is CASSLVGGGRGATDTQYF. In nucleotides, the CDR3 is TGCGCCAGCAGCTTGGTTGGAGGGGGACGGGGGGCCACAGATACGCAGTATTTT.

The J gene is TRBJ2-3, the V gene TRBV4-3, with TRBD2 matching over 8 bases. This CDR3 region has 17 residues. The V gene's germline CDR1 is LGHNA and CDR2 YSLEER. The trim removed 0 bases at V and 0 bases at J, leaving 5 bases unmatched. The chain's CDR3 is CASSQDRLAGSTDTQYF. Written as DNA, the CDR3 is TGCGCCAGCAGCCAAGATCGGCTAGCGGGTAGCACAGATACGCAGTATTTT.

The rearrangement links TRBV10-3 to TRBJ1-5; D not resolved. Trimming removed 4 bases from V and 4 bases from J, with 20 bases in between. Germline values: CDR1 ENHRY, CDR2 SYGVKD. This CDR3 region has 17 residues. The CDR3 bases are TGTGCCATCAGTGCGGAGCTTGGCAAGGAAAAAAATCAGCCCCAGCATTTT. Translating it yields CAISAELGKEKNQPQHF.

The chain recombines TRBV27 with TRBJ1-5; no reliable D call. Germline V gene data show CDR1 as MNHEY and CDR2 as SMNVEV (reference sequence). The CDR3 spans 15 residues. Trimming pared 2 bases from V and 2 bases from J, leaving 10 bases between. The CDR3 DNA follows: TGTGCCAGCAGTTTAATAGGGAGGGGCAATCAGCCCCAGCATTTT. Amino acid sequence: CASSLIGRGNQPQHF.

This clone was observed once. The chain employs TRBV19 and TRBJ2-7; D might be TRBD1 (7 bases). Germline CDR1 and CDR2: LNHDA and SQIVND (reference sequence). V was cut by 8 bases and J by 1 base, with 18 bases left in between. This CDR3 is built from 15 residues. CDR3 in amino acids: CASSKGGGTSYEQYF. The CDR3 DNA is TGTGCCAGTTCCAAAGGGGGCGGGACTTCCTACGAGCAGTACTTC.

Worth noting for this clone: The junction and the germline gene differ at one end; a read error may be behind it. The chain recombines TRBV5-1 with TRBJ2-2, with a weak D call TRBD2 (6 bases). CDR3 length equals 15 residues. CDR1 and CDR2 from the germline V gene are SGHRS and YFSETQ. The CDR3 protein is CASSLVLAKTGELFF. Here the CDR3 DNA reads TGCGCCAGCAGCTTGGTGCTAGCGAAGACCGGGGAGCTGTTTTTT.

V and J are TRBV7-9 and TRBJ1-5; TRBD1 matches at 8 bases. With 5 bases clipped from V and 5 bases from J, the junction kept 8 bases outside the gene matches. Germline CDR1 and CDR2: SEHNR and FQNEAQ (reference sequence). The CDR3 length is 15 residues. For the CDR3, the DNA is TGTGCCAGCAGCCGGGACAGGTGGTTGGATCAGCCCCAGCATTTT. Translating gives CASSRDRWLDQPQHF.

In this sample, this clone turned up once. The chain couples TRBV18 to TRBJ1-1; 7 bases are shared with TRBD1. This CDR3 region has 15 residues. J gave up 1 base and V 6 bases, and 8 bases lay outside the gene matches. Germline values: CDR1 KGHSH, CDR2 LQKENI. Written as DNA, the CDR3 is TGTGCCAGCTCGGCTTCCGGGACAGCGAACACTGAAGCTTTCTTT. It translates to CASSASGTANTEAFF.